A selection of T cell receptor beta chains follows, all from one sample in a study of beta chain features in type 1 diabetes. The assay was immunoSEQ multiplex PCR, and TCRdb's table has in-frame clones only and misses some. This table holds about 620,000 clones, roughly a sixth found once. Sample: naive CD4+ T cells from blood. These receptors all come from a man aged 18 to 35 in good health. Both conserved end residues are part of each CDR3. Fields, in order: CDR3 protein, CDR3 length, J gene, clone size, V gene. The size field is filled for only some rows; it gives once, few, many or a size class.

CASSQDPFIQGAKNIQYF | 18 | TRBJ2-4 | - | TRBV14
CASSVSRAGDEQYF | 14 | TRBJ2-7 | - | TRBV6-6
CASSPGAGTDTQYF | 14 | TRBJ2-3 | - | TRBV5-1
CASSLVGVETQYF | 13 | TRBJ2-5 | - | TRBV5-1
CASSFIRDRGHEQYF | 15 | TRBJ2-7 | - | TRBV28
CAISEKGNTEAFF | 13 | TRBJ1-1 | few | TRBV10-3
CATSRDRTANTGELFF | 16 | TRBJ2-2 | - | TRBV15
CASSLSPQGVAQYF | 14 | TRBJ2-7 | - | TRBV7-8
CAISRLATTGEQYF | 14 | TRBJ2-7 | few | TRBV10-3
CASSPLGSRTQYF | 13 | TRBJ2-5 | - | TRBV28
CSVRLAGAYNEQFF | 14 | TRBJ2-1 | - | TRBV29-1
CASSKGQIYGYTF | 13 | TRBJ1-2 | - | TRBV7-2
CASSLLGQGRIDTQYF | 16 | TRBJ2-3 | - | TRBV27
CASTRAQETQYF | 12 | TRBJ2-5 | - | TRBV5-4
CASSLDGQTYNEQFF | 15 | TRBJ2-1 | few | TRBV5-1
CAWISWGANTEAFF | 14 | TRBJ1-1 | - | TRBV30
CASSSTVQETQYF | 13 | TRBJ2-5 | few | TRBV11-3
CATLGEGDKNIQYF | 14 | TRBJ2-4 | few | TRBV10-3
CATSRDYSGRALGVYEQYF | 19 | TRBJ2-7 | few | TRBV15
CASGGPTEAFF | 11 | TRBJ1-1 | - | TRBV27
CASSYSRANEQFF | 13 | TRBJ2-1 | - | TRBV6-6
CASSLGRVDEQYF | 13 | TRBJ2-7 | few | TRBV7-3
CASSFTEETQYF | 12 | TRBJ2-5 | - | TRBV7-9
CASSGLAGGGNIQYF | 15 | TRBJ2-4 | - | TRBV2
CASSSGSYNEQFF | 13 | TRBJ2-1 | few | TRBV28
CASSRDRADYEQYF | 14 | TRBJ2-7 | - | TRBV18
CASSFQDQPQHF | 12 | TRBJ1-5 | - | TRBV5-6
CASSFNRGVQTQYF | 14 | TRBJ2-5 | - | TRBV7-7
CASSLGQDSYEQYF | 14 | TRBJ2-7 | few | TRBV5-1
CASSVTSGRSTGELFF | 16 | TRBJ2-2 | - | TRBV18
CASSARASGGNIQYF | 15 | TRBJ2-4 | - | TRBV4-3
CASSQLQAYTEAFF | 14 | TRBJ1-1 | few | TRBV14
CASQGHNQPQHF | 12 | TRBJ1-5 | few | TRBV28
CASSSGGRGQETQYF | 15 | TRBJ2-5 | - | TRBV28
CASSPRTGIGVYGYTF | 16 | TRBJ1-2 | - | TRBV9
CASSPAADTNYGYTF | 15 | TRBJ1-2 | - | TRBV18
CASSFRALASGANVLTF | 17 | TRBJ2-6 | few | TRBV5-1